This TCR beta chain is drawn from a study of regulatory T cells in long-lasting Graves disease. Time point noted: newly diagnosed GD, antithyroid drugs for less than 3 months. Generation of the TCR library employed RNA extracted from PBMCs. Guidelines of the American Thyroid Association were used to diagnose Graves' disease. Assembly of TCR beta libraries relied on iRepertoire HTBI primers together with Arm-PCR of CDR3 regions. TCRdb called the multiplex PCR reads again in MiXCR, with one record for every CDR3 protein. This table has just over 600,000 distinct CDR3 sequences, 16% appearing once. Trimming stripped 4 bases from V and 2 bases from J, with 16 bases between. The CDR3 is 15 amino acids. Germline loops: CDR1 SGHDT, CDR2 YYEEEE. The same sample was also used in a study of T cells in Graves' hyperthyroidism and ophthalmopathy.

The origin of this receptor is a woman in her thirties with Graves disease. Source: peripheral blood mononuclear cells (PBMCs), taken at new diagnosis, from a patient treated with antithyroid drugs. The genes are TRBV5-6 and TRBJ2-7; possible D gene TRBD2, 7 bases. The CDR3 loop is CASSGGDIGPYEQYF. CDR3 sequence (DNA): TGTGCCAGCAGCGGGGGGGACATAGGTCCCTACGAGCAGTACTTC.